Listed here are 2 T cell receptor beta chains from one sample, sequenced in a study of T-cell memory formation after mild COVID-19. From the 5' RACE reads, TCRdb called clonotypes with MiXCR, one entry per CDR3 protein. The data contain 150,000 to 200,000 distinct CDR3 sequences, around 10% of them singletons. What was sequenced was PBMCs or a T cell subset sorted from them (not recorded which). The receptor set was obtained from a man aged 18 to 35 who had mild COVID-19 (a few samples of this study predate the infection). Cell type and time point are not known.

This clonotype was detected many times. The CDR3 DNA reads TGTGCCAGCAGCCCAGGGACTAGTGAGCAGTTCTTC. Translation: CASSPGTSEQFF. The chain carries TRBV12-3 or TRBV12-4 and TRBJ2-1, with TRBD2 matching 8 bases. The CDR3 runs 12 residues. The V and J ends lost 6 bases and 9 bases, in that order; junction bases with no gene match: 4.

This rearrangement joins TRBV24-1 to TRBJ2-5, with 8 nucleotides matching TRBD2. Germline CDR1 and CDR2: KGHDR and SFDVKD. With V trimmed by 3 bases and J by 4 bases, 6 bases remained unmatched. The CDR3 is 15 residues long. The CDR3: CATSDLAGGGETQYF. For the CDR3, the DNA is TGTGCCACCAGTGATCTTGCCGGGGGGGGAGAGACCCAGTACTTC.